This T cell receptor beta chain was sequenced for a study of identifying expanded T cells in peripheral blood. Study-wide points: Across healthy donors, higher total template counts meant significantly greater approximately two-week count variance. Roughly 1.2 clones differed between technical replicates, versus approximately 16 and 19 over time.

CDR3 length: 13 amino acids. The germline gives CDR1 MNHEY, CDR2 SVGAGI. Trimming cost V 6 bases and J 6 bases, with 12 bases left between them. On this clone itself: Its matching antigen is unknown.

Generated by immunoSEQ multiplex PCR, the TCRdb table keeps only in-frame clones and is missing some. This sample has about 100,000 clones, with around nine tenths found just once. This rearrangement joins TRBV6-5 to TRBJ1-5; D might be TRBD1 (5 bases). This clonotype was sampled from a person between 18 and 75 years old in good health. The specimen sequenced was blood. The CDR3 DNA is TGTGCCAGCAGCTTTCAGGGTTTTCAGCCCCAGCATTTT. The encoded protein is CASSFQGFQPQHF.